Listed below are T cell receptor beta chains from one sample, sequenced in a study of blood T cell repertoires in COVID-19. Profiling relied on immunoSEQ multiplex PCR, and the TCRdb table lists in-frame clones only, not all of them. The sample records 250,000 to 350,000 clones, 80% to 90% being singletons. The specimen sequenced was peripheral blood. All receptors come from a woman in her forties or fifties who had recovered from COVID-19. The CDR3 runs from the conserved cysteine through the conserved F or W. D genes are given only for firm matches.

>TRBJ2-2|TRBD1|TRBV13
TGTGCCAGCAGCTCCTATCGGGGGACAGGGTATCTCGTGAACACCGGGGAGCTGTTTTTT
CASSSYRGTGYLVNTGELFF
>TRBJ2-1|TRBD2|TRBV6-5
TGTGCCAGCAGTTACTCGATAGCGGGAGTAAGGAATGAGCAGTTCTTC
CASSYSIAGVRNEQFF
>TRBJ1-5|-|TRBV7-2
TGTGCCAGCAGCTTAGATCCTTATCAGCCCCAGCATTTT
CASSLDPYQPQHF
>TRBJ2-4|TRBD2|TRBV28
TGTGCCAGCAGTTTATCCCGGACTAGCGGCAAAAACATTCAGTACTTC
CASSLSRTSGKNIQYF
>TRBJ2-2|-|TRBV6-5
TGTGCCAGCAGCCCGGGAGACGGTGGCGGGGAGCTGTTTTTT
CASSPGDGGGELFF
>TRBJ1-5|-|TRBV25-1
TGTGCCAGCAGCAGGGATCAAGCGAATCAGCCCCAGCATTTT
CASSRDQANQPQHF
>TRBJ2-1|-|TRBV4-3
TGCGCCAGCAGCCCCCAAGGGGCGGGAACGGTGAATGAGCAGTTCTTC
CASSPQGAGTVNEQFF
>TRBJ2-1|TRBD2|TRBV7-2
TGTGCCAGCAGCTTAAGCGGGATCTCCTACAATGAGCAGTTCTTC
CASSLSGISYNEQFF
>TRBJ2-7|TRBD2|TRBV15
TGTGCCACCGGCAGCGGGAAGTCCTACGAGCAGTACTTC
CATGSGKSYEQYF
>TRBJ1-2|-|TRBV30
TGTGCCCGAGGGGGTACCTATGGCTACACCTTC
CARGGTYGYTF
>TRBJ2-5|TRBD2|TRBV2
TGTGCCACTCCACTAGCGGGGGCGCGTCAAGAGACCCAGTACTTC
CATPLAGARQETQYF
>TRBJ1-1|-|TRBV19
TGTGCCAGTAGTATAGGGGCTGGGACTGAAGCTTTCTTT
CASSIGAGTEAFF
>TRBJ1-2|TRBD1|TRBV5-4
TGTGCCAGCAGCCGTGGGACAGCCCACGCTAATGGCTACACCTTC
CASSRGTAHANGYTF